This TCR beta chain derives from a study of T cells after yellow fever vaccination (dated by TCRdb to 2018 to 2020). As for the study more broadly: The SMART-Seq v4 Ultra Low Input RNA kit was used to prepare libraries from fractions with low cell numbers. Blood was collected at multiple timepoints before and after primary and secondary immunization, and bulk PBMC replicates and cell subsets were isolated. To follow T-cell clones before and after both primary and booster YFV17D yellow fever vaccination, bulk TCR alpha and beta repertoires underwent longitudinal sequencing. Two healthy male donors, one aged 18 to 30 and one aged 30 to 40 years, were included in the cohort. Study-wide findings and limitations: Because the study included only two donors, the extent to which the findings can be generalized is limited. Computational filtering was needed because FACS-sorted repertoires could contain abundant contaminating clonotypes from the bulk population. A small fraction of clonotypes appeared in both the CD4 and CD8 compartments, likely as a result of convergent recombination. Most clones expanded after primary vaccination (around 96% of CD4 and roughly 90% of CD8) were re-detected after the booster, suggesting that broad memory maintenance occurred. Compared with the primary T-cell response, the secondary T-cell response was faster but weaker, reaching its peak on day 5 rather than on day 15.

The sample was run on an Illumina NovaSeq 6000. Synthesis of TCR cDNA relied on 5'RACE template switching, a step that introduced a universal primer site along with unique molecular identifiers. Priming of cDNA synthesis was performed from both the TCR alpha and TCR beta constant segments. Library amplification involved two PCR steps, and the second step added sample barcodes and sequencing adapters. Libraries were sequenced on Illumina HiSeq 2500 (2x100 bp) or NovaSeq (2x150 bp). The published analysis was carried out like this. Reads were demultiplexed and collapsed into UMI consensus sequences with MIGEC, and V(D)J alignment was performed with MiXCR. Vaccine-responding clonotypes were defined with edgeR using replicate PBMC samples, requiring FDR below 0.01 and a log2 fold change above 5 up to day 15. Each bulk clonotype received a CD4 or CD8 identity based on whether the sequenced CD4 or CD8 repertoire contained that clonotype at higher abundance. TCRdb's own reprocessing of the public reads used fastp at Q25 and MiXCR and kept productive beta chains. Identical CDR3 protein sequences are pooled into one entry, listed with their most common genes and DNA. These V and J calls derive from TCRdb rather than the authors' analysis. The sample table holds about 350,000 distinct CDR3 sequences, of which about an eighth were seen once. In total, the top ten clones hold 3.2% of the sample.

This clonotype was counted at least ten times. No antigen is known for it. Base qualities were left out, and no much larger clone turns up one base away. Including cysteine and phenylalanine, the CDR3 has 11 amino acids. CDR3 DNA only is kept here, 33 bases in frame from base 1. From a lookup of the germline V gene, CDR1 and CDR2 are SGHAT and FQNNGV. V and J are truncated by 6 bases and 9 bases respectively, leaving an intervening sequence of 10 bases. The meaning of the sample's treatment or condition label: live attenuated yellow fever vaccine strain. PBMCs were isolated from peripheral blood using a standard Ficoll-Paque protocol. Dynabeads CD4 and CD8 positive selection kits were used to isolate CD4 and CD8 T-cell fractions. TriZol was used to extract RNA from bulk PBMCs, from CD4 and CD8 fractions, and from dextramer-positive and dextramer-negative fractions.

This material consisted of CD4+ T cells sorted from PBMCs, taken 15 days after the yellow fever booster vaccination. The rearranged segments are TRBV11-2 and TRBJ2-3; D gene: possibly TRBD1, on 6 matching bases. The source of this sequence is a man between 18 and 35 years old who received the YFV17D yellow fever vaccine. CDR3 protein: CASRQGDTQYF. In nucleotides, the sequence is TGTGCCAGCAGACAGGGTGACACGCAGTATTTT.